These 3 T cell receptor beta chains were all obtained from the same sample, sequenced in a study of cytomegalovirus exposure and HLA in healthy donors. The PCR ran on 60 Vbeta and 13 Jbeta primers. The method was immunoSEQ multiplex PCR; TCRdb's version includes in-frame clones alone and lacks a portion of them. This table has around 200,000 clones, approximately 79% appearing once. The sample comprised PBMCs. The receptors were sampled from a man between 50 and 59 years old in good health and CMV-seronegative.

This clone was detected only once. The chain carries TRBV27 and TRBJ2-7; 7 bases map to TRBD1. This CDR3 is built from 15 residues. CDR1 and CDR2 from the germline V gene are MNHEY and SMNVEV (reference sequence). Trimming at V came to 6 bases and at J to 7 bases, leaving 15 bases not matched to a gene. The CDR3 reads CASSDTPGQPEEQYF. For the CDR3, the DNA is TGTGCCAGCAGCGATACTCCGGGACAGCCCGAAGAGCAGTACTTC.

This clone was seen a handful of times. V gene TRBV2 combines with J gene TRBJ2-7; D unresolved. The CDR3 totals 13 residues. The germline V gene has CDR1 SNHLY and CDR2 FYNNEI. V shed 3 bases and J shed 2 bases, with 8 bases lying between them. The CDR3 DNA reads as TGTGCCAGCAGTGATGACTTGACCTACGAGCAGTACTTC. Its protein is CASSDDLTYEQYF.

The genes are TRBV28 and TRBJ2-1; the match to TRBD2 covers 7 bases. This CDR3 region has 19 residues. In germline, CDR1 is MDHEN, CDR2 SYDVKM. V dropped 4 bases and J dropped 9; count of bases not matched to a gene: 24. CDR3: CASSSITSDGGSRYAEQFF. The CDR3 DNA reads TGTGCCAGCAGTTCTATCACCTCGGATGGCGGGAGTAGGTATGCTGAGCAGTTCTTC. The variable domain in full, completed from reference TRBV28 and TRBJ2-1, reads DVKVTQSSRYLVKRTGEKVFLECVQDMDHENMFWYRQDPGLGLRLIYFSYDVKMKEKGDIPEGYSVSREKKERFSLILESASTNQTSMYLCASSSITSDGGSRYAEQFFGPGTRLTVL.